Following are 18 T cell receptor beta chains from one sample sequenced in a study of cytomegalovirus exposure and HLA in healthy donors listed by TCRdb under 2017. The method was the immunoSEQ multiplex PCR assay. For the multiplex PCR, a mixture combining 60 forward primers for TCR Vbeta segments and 13 reverse primers for TCR Jbeta segments was used. Here the immuneACCESS table is served through TCRdb, limited to in-frame sequences with V and J called. Missing clones are a known gap in these copies; in checked studies unresolved V genes cover under half, and the rest lacks a known reason. Here the sample has 95,000 to 150,000 clones; roughly 83% occur a single time. Over 15% of the sample rests with the top ten. The sample comprised PBMCs. Receptors were obtained from a man aged 18 to 30 in good health and CMV-seropositive.

This chain connects TRBV25-1 to TRBJ2-1; TRBD2 agrees at 10 bases. The V segment lost 1 base and the J segment 8 bases; nucleotides outside the gene matches: 8. This CDR3 is 16 amino acids long. Germline CDR1 MGHDK, CDR2 SYGVNS. This CDR3 is CASSEWASGGLDEQFF. The CDR3 DNA reads as TGTGCCAGCAGTGAATGGGCTAGCGGGGGTCTCGATGAGCAGTTCTTC.

The rearrangement links TRBV6-5 to TRBJ1-2; TRBD1 agrees at 10 bases. The junction had 6 bases not matched to a gene; V was cut back by 0 bases and J by 8 bases. Germline CDR1 reads MNHEY; CDR2 reads SVGAGI. The CDR3 totals 15 residues. The CDR3 DNA reads TGTGCCAGCAGTTACTCTCGGACAGGGGGACAGGGCTACACCTTC. This sequence encodes CASSYSRTGGQGYTF.

This clone was counted only a few times. V gene TRBV5-4 combines with J gene TRBJ2-3; 14 nucleotides line up with TRBD2. The CDR3 spans 17 residues. V was pared by 4 bases and J by 4 bases, with 8 bases of the junction left unmatched. Germline CDR1 and CDR2: SGHNT and YYREEE (reference sequence). The CDR3 region is CASSPSRLAGGADTQYF. As DNA, the CDR3 is TGTGCCAGCAGCCCCTCGCGACTAGCGGGGGGGGCAGATACGCAGTATTTT.

Worth noting for this clone: This sample includes further DNA sequences coding for the same CDR3. The chain is built from TRBV5-1 and TRBJ2-7, with 7 nucleotides matching TRBD1. V was clipped by 4 bases and J by 4 bases; unmatched bases: 5. There are 13 residues in the CDR3. In germline, CDR1 is SGHRS, CDR2 YFSETQ. CDR3 protein: CASSPGQVYEQYF. For the CDR3, the DNA is TGCGCCAGCAGCCCTGGACAGGTGTACGAGCAGTACTTC.

The rearrangement links TRBV28 to TRBJ2-2; 7 bases line up with TRBD2. Trimming removed 6 bases from V and 2 bases from J; junction bases left unmatched: 15. The CDR3 contains 18 residues. CDR1 is MDHEN, CDR2 SYDVKM, per germline. CDR3 region: CASRGDYPTRLNTGELFF. Here the CDR3 DNA reads TGTGCCAGCAGAGGGGACTACCCCACTCGACTTAACACCGGGGAGCTGTTTTTT.

This clone showed up just once. This sample includes further DNA sequences coding for the same CDR3. The rearrangement joins TRBV29-1 to TRBJ2-7; 11 bases are shared with TRBD1. The V gene's germline CDR1 is SQVTM and CDR2 ANQGSEA. Trimming removed 2 bases from V and 3 bases from J; junction bases left unmatched: 6. This CDR3 contains 15 residues. The CDR3 is CSVEKGTGGFYEQYF. CDR3 in DNA: TGCAGCGTTGAAAAGGGGACAGGGGGATTCTACGAGCAGTACTTC.

This clone occurred once. The V call is TRBV5-1, the J call TRBJ2-6; 9 nucleotides align to TRBD1. The CDR3 contains 16 residues. Trimming removed 6 bases from V and 4 bases from J; junction bases left unmatched: 8. Germline CDR1 reads SGHRS; CDR2 reads YFSETQ. CDR3 protein: CASNSDRGGGANVLTF. For the CDR3, the DNA is TGCGCCAGCAACTCCGACAGGGGGGGAGGGGCCAACGTCCTGACTTTC.

The chain is built from TRBV7-9 and TRBJ2-1; TRBD1 aligns across 7 bases. Germline values: CDR1 SEHNR, CDR2 FQNEAQ (reference sequence). The V and J ends lost 6 bases and 9 bases, in that order; junction bases with no gene match: 5. This CDR3 contains 12 residues. The CDR3 is CASSGDRSEQFF. The DNA for the CDR3 is TGTGCCAGCAGTGGGGACAGATCTGAGCAGTTCTTC.

This sequence joins TRBV13 and TRBJ1-3; D uncertain. The CDR3 totals 15 residues. The germline V gene encodes CDR1 PRHDT and CDR2 FYEKMQ (reference sequence). The V end was cut by 1 base, the J end by 2 bases, with 9 bases between. CDR3 in DNA: TGTGCCAGCAGCTTAGAACAGTCCCCTGGAAACACCATATATTTT. Translation: CASSLEQSPGNTIYF.

The rearrangement links TRBV7-2 to TRBJ2-7, with a weak D call TRBD1 (6 bases). Germline CDR1 and CDR2: SGHTA and FQGNSA. The CDR3 length is 13 residues. With 5 bases removed from V and 4 bases from J, the gap between germline ends came to 12 bases. The CDR3: CASSLEQGYEQYF. In DNA form, the CDR3 reads TGTGCCAGCAGCCTAGAACAGGGTTACGAGCAGTACTTC.

The chain is built from TRBV5-1 and TRBJ1-2, with D possibly matching TRBD1 (5 bases). The V gene's germline CDR1 is SGHRS and CDR2 YFSETQ. Trimming took off 2 bases at V and 1 base at J, with 18 bases between the two ends. CDR3 length equals 17 residues. Here the CDR3 DNA reads TGCGCCAGCAGCTTAGACTCCGTTGGGGGGTTTAACTATGGCTACACCTTC. This translates into CASSLDSVGGFNYGYTF.

This clone was seen only once. V gene TRBV5-1 combines with J gene TRBJ1-1, with a tentative D call TRBD1 (5 bases). The CDR3 is made up of 15 amino acids. CDR1 is SGHRS and CDR2 is YFSETQ in the germline V gene. With 1 base removed from V and 0 bases from J, the gap between germline ends came to 10 bases. CDR3 protein: CASSLYAGMNTEAFF. DNA of the CDR3: TGCGCCAGCAGCTTGTACGCAGGGATGAACACTGAAGCTTTCTTT.

The chain uses TRBV6-1 and TRBJ1-3, with 8 bases lining up with TRBD1. The CDR3 has 13 residues. The germline gives CDR1 MNHNS, CDR2 SASEGT. Germline trimming cut 5 bases from V and 7 bases from J; bases unmatched to any gene: 4. The CDR3 loop is CASSSTGENTIYF. In nucleotides, the CDR3 is TGTGCCAGCAGTTCGACAGGGGAGAACACCATATATTTT.

The rearrangement links TRBV27 to TRBJ2-3, with a weak D call TRBD2 (5 bases). This CDR3 is 14 amino acids long. V lost 4 bases to trimming and J lost 4 bases, with 12 bases between them. Looked up from germline, CDR1 is MNHEY and CDR2 is SMNVEV (reference sequence). DNA of the CDR3: TGTGCCAGCAGTTCTGAACTAGATCCAGATACGCAGTATTTT. Translated, it gives CASSSELDPDTQYF.

V is TRBV18 and J is TRBJ2-5; TRBD1 matches 8 bases. The CDR3 spans 14 residues. The V gene end was trimmed by 3 bases and the J gene end by 4 bases; junction bases not matched to a gene: 4. Germline CDR1 is KGHSH and CDR2 is LQKENI. The CDR3 DNA follows: TGTGCCAGCTCACCCGGGACAGGCGGAGAGACCCAGTACTTC. The encoded protein is CASSPGTGGETQYF.

CDR3 DNA: TGTGCCACCAGCACAGACGGGGGGGCCCCAGATACGCAGTATTTT. Its protein product is CATSTDGGAPDTQYF. The chain combines TRBV15 with TRBJ2-3; 8 nucleotides align to TRBD2. The CDR3 is made up of 15 amino acids. V shed 4 bases and J 4 bases; nucleotides not matched to a gene: 7. Per germline, CDR1 LNHNV and CDR2 YYDKDF (reference sequence).

This clone was recorded many times. V gene TRBV10-3 combines with J gene TRBJ1-2, with 9 bases lining up with TRBD1. CDR1 is ENHRY, CDR2 SYGVKD, per germline. Trimming at V came to 4 bases and at J to 1 base, leaving 4 bases not matched to a gene. The CDR3 length is 15 residues. CDR3 bases: TGTGCCATCAGTGGCCGGGACAGGGATAACTATGGCTACACCTTC. Amino acid sequence: CAISGRDRDNYGYTF.

The chain combines TRBV15 with TRBJ1-5, with TRBD1 identical over 7 bases. Germline CDR1 reads LNHNV; CDR2 reads YYDKDF (reference sequence). With V trimmed by 3 bases and J by 1 base, 6 bases remained unmatched. CDR3 length: 16 residues. In nucleotides, the CDR3 is TGTGCCACCAGCAGGTTTACAGGGGCGAGCAATCAGCCCCAGCATTTT. Translated, it gives CATSRFTGASNQPQHF.